This T cell receptor beta chain was sequenced during a study of beta chain features in type 1 diabetes. Study-level points and caveats: Moderately but significantly shorter TCRB CDR3s were found in Type 1 diabetes patients in all four CD4+ subsets.

Sequenced material consisted of expressed TCRB transcripts (all of the isolated RNA was reverse transcribed). Some clones are missing from TCRdb's copy, which holds only in-frame ones; the method was immunoSEQ multiplex PCR. The sample records some 700,000 clones, around 15% being singletons. The CDR3 has 15 amino acids. Trimming took off 6 bases at V and 7 bases at J, with 20 bases between the two ends. Germline V gene data show CDR1 as MDHEN and CDR2 as SYDVKM. This clone was counted a few times. Its antigen is unidentified. Specimen: naive CD4+ T cells from blood. The origin of this receptor is a man between 18 and 35 years old with type 1 diabetes. The chain is built from TRBV28 and TRBJ2-3, with unresolved D. In DNA, the CDR3 is TGTGCCAGCAGCCTTCCGGGCCTCGAGATGAATACGCAGTATTTT. Its protein is CASSLPGLEMNTQYF.